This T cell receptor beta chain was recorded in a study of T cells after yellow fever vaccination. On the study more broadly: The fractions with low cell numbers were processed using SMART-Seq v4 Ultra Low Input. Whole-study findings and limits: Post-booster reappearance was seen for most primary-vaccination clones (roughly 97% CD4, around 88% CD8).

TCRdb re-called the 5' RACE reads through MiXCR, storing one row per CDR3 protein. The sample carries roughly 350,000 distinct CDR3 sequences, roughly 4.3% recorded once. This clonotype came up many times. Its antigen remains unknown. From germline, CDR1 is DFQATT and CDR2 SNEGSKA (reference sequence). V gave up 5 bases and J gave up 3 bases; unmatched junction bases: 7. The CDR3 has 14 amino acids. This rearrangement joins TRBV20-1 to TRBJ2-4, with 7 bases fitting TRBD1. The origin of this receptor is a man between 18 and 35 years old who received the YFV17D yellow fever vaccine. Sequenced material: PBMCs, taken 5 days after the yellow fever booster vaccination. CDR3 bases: TGCAGTGCTTTTAGGACAGGCAGCAAAAACATTCAGTACTTC. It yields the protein CSAFRTGSKNIQYF.